This T cell receptor (beta chain) was recorded in a study of CD8 T cells in ankylosing spondylitis. Findings and caveats of the study: A TCR beta motif made of roughly eight highly homologous variants seemed typical of ankylosing spondylitis blood. Disease-linked clones were CD8+ and relatively rare in peripheral blood.

V was pared by 2 bases and J by 2 bases, with 17 bases between. Per the germline V gene, CDR1 is SGHVS and CDR2 is FQNEAQ. This CDR3 is built from 17 residues. TCRdb called the 5' RACE reads again in MiXCR, with one record for every CDR3 protein. The sample records 40,000 to 55,000 distinct CDR3 sequences, less than 8.5% being singletons. In its sample, this clonotype was seen many times. Its specificity is unknown. The chain carries TRBV7-8 and TRBJ2-3; D remains ambiguous. The TCR sequence derives from a female donor with ankylosing spondylitis or in good health (not recorded which). Sequencing was carried out using blood, either unsorted or a sorted T cell fraction (not recorded which). CDR3 amino acids: CASSLQSDRLITDTQYF. CDR3 DNA: TGTGCCAGCAGCTTACAGTCGGACCGCCTAATCACAGATACGCAGTATTTT.